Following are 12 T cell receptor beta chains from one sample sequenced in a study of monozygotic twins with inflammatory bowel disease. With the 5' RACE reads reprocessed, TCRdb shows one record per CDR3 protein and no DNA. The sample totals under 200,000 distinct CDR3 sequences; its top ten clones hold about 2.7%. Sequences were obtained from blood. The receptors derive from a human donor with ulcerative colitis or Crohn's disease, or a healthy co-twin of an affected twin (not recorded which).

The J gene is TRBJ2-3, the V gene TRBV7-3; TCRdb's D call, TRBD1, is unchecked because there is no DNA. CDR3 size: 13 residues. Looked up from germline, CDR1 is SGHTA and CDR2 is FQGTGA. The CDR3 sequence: CASSKQGSDTQYF. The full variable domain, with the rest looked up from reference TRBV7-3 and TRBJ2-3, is GAGVSQTPSNKVTEKGKYVELRCDPISGHTALYWYRQSLGQGPEFLIYFQGTGAADDSGLPNDRFFAVRPEGSVSTLKIQRTERGDSAVYLCASSKQGSDTQYFGPGTRLTVL.

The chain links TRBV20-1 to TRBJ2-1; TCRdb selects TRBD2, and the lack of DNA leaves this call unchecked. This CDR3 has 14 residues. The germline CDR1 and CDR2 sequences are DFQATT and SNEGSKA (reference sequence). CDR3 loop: CSARGLAGGYEQFF.

The CDR3 region is CSVGNLPGQGANEQYF. This chain uses TRBV29-1 with TRBJ2-7; TCRdb names TRBD1, which stays unverified in the absence of DNA. Germline V gene sequence: CDR1 SQVTM, CDR2 ANQGSEA. This CDR3 contains 16 residues.

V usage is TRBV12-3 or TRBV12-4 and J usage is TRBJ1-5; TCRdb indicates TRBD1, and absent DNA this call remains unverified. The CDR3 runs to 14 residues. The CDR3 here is CASSLTGNNQPQHF.

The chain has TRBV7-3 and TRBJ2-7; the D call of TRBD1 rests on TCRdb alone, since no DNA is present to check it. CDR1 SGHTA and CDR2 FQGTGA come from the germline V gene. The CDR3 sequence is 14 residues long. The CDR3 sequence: CASSLLGVAYEQYF. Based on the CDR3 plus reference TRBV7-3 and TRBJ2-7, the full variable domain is GAGVSQTPSNKVTEKGKYVELRCDPISGHTALYWYRQSLGQGPEFLIYFQGTGAADDSGLPNDRFFAVRPEGSVSTLKIQRTERGDSAVYLCASSLLGVAYEQYFGPGTRLTVT.

The CDR3 loop is CASNPGTSAGQFF. The chain has TRBV28 and TRBJ2-1; TCRdb reports TRBD2, a call that lacks DNA to check it against. Germline CDR1 is MDHEN and CDR2 is SYDVKM. This CDR3 has 13 residues.

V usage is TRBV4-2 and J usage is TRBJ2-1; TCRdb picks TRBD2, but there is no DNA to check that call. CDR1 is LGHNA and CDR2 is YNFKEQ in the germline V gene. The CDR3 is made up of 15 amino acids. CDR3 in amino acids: CASSQGKLATSKQFF.

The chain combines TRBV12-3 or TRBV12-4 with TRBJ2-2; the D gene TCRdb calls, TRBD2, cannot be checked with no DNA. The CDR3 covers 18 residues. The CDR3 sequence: CASSFFKWEGLYTGELFF.

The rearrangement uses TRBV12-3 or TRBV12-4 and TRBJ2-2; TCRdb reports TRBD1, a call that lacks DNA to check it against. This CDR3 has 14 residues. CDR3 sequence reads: CASSLEGETGELFF.

Here the CDR3 reads CASSLRTDNTGELFF. This rearrangement joins TRBV5-1 to TRBJ2-2; TCRdb designates TRBD1, a call that cannot be tested without DNA. CDR1 and CDR2 (germline): SGHRS, YFSETQ. The CDR3 runs 15 residues.

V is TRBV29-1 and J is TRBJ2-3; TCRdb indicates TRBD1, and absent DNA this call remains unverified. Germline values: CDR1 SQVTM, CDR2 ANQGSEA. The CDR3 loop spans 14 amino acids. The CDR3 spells CSVDPSTSGDTQYF.

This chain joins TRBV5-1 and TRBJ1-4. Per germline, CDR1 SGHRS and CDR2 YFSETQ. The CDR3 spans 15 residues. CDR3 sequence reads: CASSLVGTAPEKLFF. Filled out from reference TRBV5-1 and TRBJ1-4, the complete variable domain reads KAGVTQTPRYLIKTRGQQVTLSCSPISGHRSVSWYQQTPGQGLQFLFEYFSETQRNKGNFPGRFSGRQFSNSRSEMNVSTLELGDSALYLCASSLVGTAPEKLFFGSGTQLSVL.